Listed below are T cell receptor beta chains from one sample, sequenced in a study of blood T cell repertoires in COVID-19. Profiling relied on immunoSEQ multiplex PCR, and the TCRdb table lists in-frame clones only, not all of them. In the table there are approximately 170,000 clones, 85% to 90% of which are singletons. Sequenced material: peripheral blood. These receptors came from a man aged 50 or older who had recovered from COVID-19. The CDR3 runs from the conserved cysteine through the conserved F or W. D genes are given only for firm matches. Size values are once, few and many counts, or a class for expanded clones, and some rows have none.

TRBV12-5 few NA 14 CASGTDLVWGEAFF
TRBV4-3 NA TRBD1 15 CASSSFGTANEKLFF
TRBV7-5 NA NA 20 CVRSTRQGQKFVSGANVLTF
TRBV6-5 NA TRBD1 13 CARDRGCTGELFF
TRBV19 NA TRBD1 16 CASSIVAAGGPDTQYF
TRBV7-8 NA NA 16 CASSTRRESSYNEQFF
TRBV18 NA TRBD2 18 CASSPLRGSGLVLSEQYF
TRBV10-3 NA TRBD1 14 CAIRPGQGIYEQYF
TRBV7-8 NA NA 15 CASSLDPTDHNGYTF
TRBV5-5 NA NA 11 CASSQDWRAFF
TRBV19 NA TRBD1 15 CASSIDSGQGAEQYF
TRBV18 NA TRBD2 16 CASSPQLAGVGETQYF
TRBV9 NA NA 14 CASSVDSSNYGYTF
TRBV9 NA TRBD2 15 CASSVSSGSTYEQYF
TRBV3-1/TRBV3-2 NA TRBD1 14 CASSQTGDNSPLHF
TRBV19 NA TRBD1 15 CASSQGQGLTGELFF
TRBV5-6 NA NA 13 CASSLSGEETQYF
TRBV28 NA NA 16 CASSLTGKIINYGYTF
TRBV10-1 NA TRBD2 17 CASSEALSGRASDTQYF
TRBV30 NA NA 14 CALRAGSNTGELFF
TRBV19 NA NA 12 CATGRGISEQYF
TRBV29-1 NA NA 13 CSVKRVENTEAFF
TRBV19 NA TRBD1 15 CASSRWDRTPDTQYF
TRBV7-2 NA NA 16 CASRAGLPGANYGYTF
TRBV11-2 NA TRBD2 16 CASSYQTSGSSYEQYF
TRBV5-1 NA TRBD1 14 CASSTRQGVTEAFF